A single sample gave rise to the 29 T cell receptor beta chains below, sequenced in a study of tumor-infiltrating lymphocytes in primary liver carcinoma. Germline DNA was also extracted, with blood RNA taken from unsorted whole blood. Starting material of around 460 ng total RNA yielded TCR beta cDNA via a constant-region primer. Each TCR beta library was derived from three nested multiplex PCR rounds that employed slightly modified ARM-PCR. For 10 cycles apiece, the opening two PCR rounds ran with TRBV1-TRBV30 forward primers and a C-beta reverse primer. TCRdb re-analysed the multiplex PCR reads in MiXCR, keeping a single row per CDR3 protein. The top ten clones hold roughly 6.8% of a sample with about 210,000 distinct CDR3 sequences, about 61% of them seen once. The specimen sequenced was peripheral blood. Receptor source: an older woman with primary liver carcinoma and hepatitis B virus infection.

This sequence joins TRBV5-1 and TRBJ2-7, with 11 bases that match TRBD1. Germline-derived CDR1 and CDR2 are SGHRS and YFSETQ. This CDR3 comprises 17 residues. Trimming at V came to 4 bases and at J to 5 bases, leaving 14 bases not matched to a gene. The CDR3 spells CASSPISAGQGADEQYF. In nucleotides, the CDR3 is TGCGCCAGCAGCCCCATATCAGCTGGACAGGGGGCTGACGAGCAGTACTTC.

V and J are TRBV28 and TRBJ2-1; 7 bases are a match to TRBD1. Germline V lookup: CDR1 MDHEN, CDR2 SYDVKM. The CDR3 contains 16 residues. V gave up 1 base and J gave up 1 base; unmatched junction bases: 4. CDR3 in amino acids: CASSLSTGDSYNEQFF. For the CDR3, the DNA is TGTGCCAGCAGTTTATCTACAGGGGATTCCTACAATGAGCAGTTCTTC.

Worth noting for this clonotype: The CDR3 end shows no conserved phenylalanine or tryptophan, and so a read error is likely. The V and J genes are TRBV6-1 and TRBJ2-7; D call uncertain. The CDR3 has 13 residues. V was trimmed by 3 bases and J by 4 bases, leaving 10 bases between them. Germline loops: CDR1 MNHNS, CDR2 SASEGT. The CDR3 bases are TGTGCCAGCAGTGACGCATGGCGTTACGAGCAGTACCTC. This sequence encodes CASSDAWRYEQYL.

About this clonotype: A much larger clone lies a single base off, so this may be a read error. The J gene is TRBJ1-3, the V gene TRBV5-5; D is unresolved. Trimming shortened V by 2 bases and J by 4 bases, and 10 bases separated the two germline ends. The CDR3 extends over 14 amino acids. CDR1 is SGHKS and CDR2 is YYEKEE in the germline V gene (reference sequence). This chain's CDR3 is CASSFKAAGNTIYF. The CDR3 nucleotides read TGTGCCAGCAGCTTTAAGGCAGCGGGAAACACCATATATTTT.

This chain links TRBV10-3 with TRBJ2-3, with 14 bases lining up with TRBD2. Germline-derived CDR1 and CDR2 are ENHRY and SYGVKD. V shed 6 bases and J 8 bases; nucleotides not matched to a gene: 1. This CDR3 comprises 13 residues. DNA for the CDR3: TGTGCCATCAGGGGACTAGCGGGGGCTACGCAGTATTTT. Encoded protein: CAIRGLAGATQYF.

About this clonotype: A much larger clone sits a single nucleotide away, making a read error possible. The rearrangement uses TRBV29-1 and TRBJ1-4; D uncertain. The V gene's germline CDR1 is SQVTM and CDR2 ANQGSEA. CDR3 length: 14 amino acids. Deletions cut 4 bases from V and 4 bases from J, with 13 bases between. DNA for the CDR3: TGCAGCGTTGCCGGTCGTAACAGTAATGAAAAACTGTTTTTT. It encodes CSVAGRNSNEKLFF.

Remarks on this clonotype: With a much larger clone just one base away, this may be a read error. The chain links TRBV12-3 or TRBV12-4 to TRBJ1-1, with a possible D match to TRBD1 (6 bases). The CDR3 contains 14 residues. The CDR3 DNA is TGTGCCAGCAGTCTGGACAGACTAAACAGTGAAGCTTTCTTT. This gives the protein CASSLDRLNSEAFF.

This clonotype was seen ten or more times. The rearrangement links TRBV12-3 or TRBV12-4 to TRBJ2-7; D perhaps matches TRBD1 (5 bases). This CDR3 region has 14 residues. Trimming cost V 5 bases and J 3 bases, with 14 bases left between them. The DNA for the CDR3 is TGTGCCAGCAGTCCCCCAGGGCCCCGCTACGAGCAGTACTTC. Translating it yields CASSPPGPRYEQYF.

A remark on this clonotype: An end of the junction does not agree with germline; a read error may underlie this. J is TRBJ2-1 and V is TRBV11-2; D is uncertain. The germline gives CDR1 SGHAT, CDR2 FQNNGV. This CDR3 has 14 amino acids. Written as DNA, the CDR3 is TGTGCCAGTAGCTTCTCAAGTGTTCACAATGAGCAGTTCTTC. Translating it yields CASSFSSVHNEQFF.

Details on this clonotype: Possible read error: a much larger clone is one base away. This rearrangement joins TRBV10-3 to TRBJ2-1, with 13 bases lining up with TRBD2. The CDR3 loop spans 16 amino acids. Germline trimming cut 3 bases from V and 7 bases from J; bases unmatched to any gene: 6. The germline gives CDR1 ENHRY, CDR2 SYGVKD. The CDR3 sequence: CAISDVTSGRSNEQFF. The CDR3 region has the DNA TGTGCCATCAGTGATGTGACTAGCGGGAGGAGTAATGAGCAGTTCTTC.

For this clonotype: At one of its ends the junction is not consistent with the germline gene, which may arise from a read error. The V call is TRBV28, the J call TRBJ2-3; 11 positions match TRBD2. The CDR3 is 16 amino acids. CDR1 is MDHEN and CDR2 is SYDVKM in the germline V gene. The CDR3 DNA reads TGTGCCAGCAAGGGAACTAGCGGGAGAGGACCAGATACGCAGTGTTTT. Translation gives CASKGTSGRGPDTQCF.

About this clonotype itself: A much larger clone differs from this one at a single base, so this may be a read error. The chain uses TRBV10-3 and TRBJ2-1, with TRBD2 as a possible D gene (6 bases). V lost 7 bases, J lost 6 bases, and 16 bases lay in between. The CDR3 is 14 residues long. Germline V gene lookup returns CDR1 ENHRY and CDR2 SYGVKD. The CDR3 DNA follows: TGTGCCATCATAGCCGGGACTCAGGGCAATGAGCAGTTCTTC. Protein product: CAIIAGTQGNEQFF.

As for this clonotype: The junction does not match germline at one end; this may be a read error. The gene calls are TRBV11-2 and TRBJ2-7; D is undetermined. The CDR3 is 12 residues long. Germline V CDR1 and CDR2: SGHAT, FQNNGV. The CDR3 protein is CASSPNSYEQHF. CDR3 bases: TGTGCCAGTAGCCCGAATTCCTACGAGCAGCACTTC. Looking up the rest from reference TRBV11-2 and TRBJ2-7 gives the full variable domain: EAGVAQSPRYKIIEKRQSVAFWCNPISGHATLYWYQQILGQGPKLLIQFQNNGVVDDSQLPKDRFSAERLKGVDSTLKIQPAKLEDSAVYLCASSPNSYEQHFGPGTRLTVT.

As concerns this clonotype: An end of the junction does not agree with germline; a read error may underlie this. The J gene is TRBJ2-7, the V gene TRBV11-2; tentatively, D is TRBD1 or TRBD2 (5 bases each). Per germline, CDR1 SGHAT and CDR2 FQNNGV. CDR3 size: 15 residues. The CDR3 spells CANSLGGDGAYEQYF. The CDR3 nucleotides read TGTGCCAACAGCTTAGGTGGGGACGGGGCCTACGAGCAGTACTTT.

This sequence joins TRBV12-5 and TRBJ2-1, with TRBD2 matching 13 bases. CDR1 LGHNT and CDR2 FRNRAP come from the germline V gene. J gave up 8 bases and V 3 bases, and 7 bases lay outside the gene matches. The CDR3 sequence is 16 residues long. The CDR3 loop reads CASGFGLAGVVDEQFF. The DNA for the CDR3 is TGTGCTAGTGGTTTTGGACTAGCGGGAGTGGTCGATGAGCAGTTCTTC.

A note on this clonotype: An end of the junction does not agree with germline; a read error may underlie this. The chain has TRBV5-4 and TRBJ2-5, with D uncertain. Germline V lookup: CDR1 SGHNT, CDR2 YYREEE (reference sequence). This CDR3 comprises 15 residues. CDR3 bases: TGTGCCAGGACCCCTGGTGGTGGTGTGCAAGAGACCGAGTACTTC. Translated, it gives CARTPGGGVQETEYF.

Note on this clonotype: It may be a read error: a sequence one base away is much more abundant. CDR3 loop: CSVDRYPQEAQYF. CDR3 coding DNA: TGCAGCGTCGACAGGTACCCCCAAGAGGCCCAGTACTTC. The chain combines TRBV29-1 with TRBJ2-5; D might be TRBD1 (6 bases). The CDR3 extends over 13 amino acids. The V gene's germline CDR1 is SQVTM and CDR2 ANQGSEA.

This clonotype was recorded only once. The chain joins TRBV4-1 to TRBJ2-1; 8 bases align to TRBD1. With 11 bases clipped from V and 6 bases from J, the junction kept 18 bases outside the gene matches. This CDR3 is built from 16 residues. The germline CDR1 and CDR2 sequences are MGHRA and YSYEKL. The DNA of the CDR3 is TGCGCCCTCAGCCCGATGGGCGCAGGGGGCGGCAATGAGCAGTTCTTC. Translated: CALSPMGAGGGNEQFF.

A word on this clonotype: Since the CDR3 does not end with the conserved phenylalanine or tryptophan, this likely comes from a read error. The chain recombines TRBV11-2 with TRBJ2-7; perhaps TRBD2 as D (5 bases). Germline V gene lookup returns CDR1 SGHAT and CDR2 FQNNGV. Trimming removed 1 base from V and 4 bases from J, with 14 bases in between. The CDR3 has 15 residues. As DNA, the CDR3 is TGTGCCAGCAGCTTAGTTGCGGGCGGGCGATACGAGCAGTACTCC. The encoded protein is CASSLVAGGRYEQYS.

V gene TRBV11-2 combines with J gene TRBJ2-7; 13 nucleotides line up with TRBD2. The CDR3 is 15 amino acids. Germline V gene sequence: CDR1 SGHAT, CDR2 FQNNGV. V was pared by 10 bases and J by 10 bases, with 16 bases of the junction left unmatched. CDR3 DNA sequence: TGTGCCAACAACAGAAGGACTAGCGGGAGTGGCGATCAGTACTTC. It is translated as CANNRRTSGSGDQYF.

As to this clonotype: A much larger clonotype is one base distant, so this may be a read error. This chain joins TRBV12-3 or TRBV12-4 and TRBJ2-1; 7 nucleotides match TRBD1. The CDR3 has 16 residues. The CDR3 sequence: CVSSQRQGGTYNEQFF. CDR3 sequence (DNA): TGTGTCAGCAGCCAGAGACAGGGTGGGACCTACAATGAGCAGTTCTTC.

This clonotype was found many times. This chain uses TRBV10-2 with TRBJ2-1, with 14 positions matching TRBD2. The length of the CDR3 is 13 residues. Germline CDR1 and CDR2: WSHSY and SAAADI. Trimming cost V 4 bases and J 12 bases; bases outside gene matches: 2. CDR3 protein: CASSGTSGGTQFF. The CDR3 region has the DNA TGCGCCAGCAGTGGGACTAGCGGGGGGACGCAGTTCTTC.

As concerns this clonotype: The junction departs from germline at one end; a sequencing error may be responsible. V is TRBV6-5 and J is TRBJ2-1, with TRBD2 matching 8 bases. The end of the DNA fits TRBJ2-7 better, so the J call may be wrong. Germline V gene lookup returns CDR1 MNHEY and CDR2 SVGAGI. The CDR3 loop spans 15 amino acids. Here the CDR3 DNA reads TGCGCCAGCAGTTCCAGGACTAGCTGGAGGGGTGAGCAGTACTTC. Amino acids: CASSSRTSWRGEQYF.

This clonotype was found a few times. The chain has TRBV7-9 and TRBJ2-7; tentative D call: TRBD1 (5 bases). The CDR3 is 15 residues long. Trimming pared 5 bases from V and 3 bases from J, leaving 17 bases between. Per the germline V gene, CDR1 is SEHNR and CDR2 is FQNEAQ (reference sequence). CDR3 in amino acids: CASSHLIKGYYEQYF. The CDR3 coding sequence is TGTGCCAGCAGCCACCTTATTAAGGGGTACTACGAGCAGTACTTC.

For this clonotype: A single base separates this from a much larger clone, so it may be a read error. This rearrangement joins TRBV29-1 to TRBJ1-1, with 9 bases aligning to TRBD1. Germline V gene lookup returns CDR1 SQVTM and CDR2 ANQGSEA. This CDR3 is 14 amino acids long. The V and J ends lost 3 bases and 4 bases, in that order; junction bases with no gene match: 6. CDR3 sequence (DNA): TGCAGCGTTGATGGACAGGGGACTAGCACTGAAGCTTTCTTT. This sequence encodes CSVDGQGTSTEAFF.

The chain combines TRBV7-8 with TRBJ1-4, with a tentative D call TRBD1 (5 bases). Germline-derived CDR1 and CDR2 are SGHVS and FQNEAQ. The CDR3 extends over 17 amino acids. V dropped 4 bases and J dropped 4 bases, with 19 bases sitting between them. CDR3 residues: CASSSGQGRLGNEKLFF. The CDR3, as DNA: TGTGCCAGCAGCTCCGGGCAGGGCCGGTTGGGTAATGAAAAACTGTTTTTT.

The gene calls are TRBV5-1 and TRBJ2-1, with 8 bases that match TRBD2. V dropped 6 bases and J dropped 3; count of bases not matched to a gene: 2. The CDR3 is 13 residues long. Germline CDR1 is SGHRS and CDR2 is YFSETQ. In DNA, the CDR3 is TGCGCCAGCAAGGGGACTAGCTACAATGAGCAGTTCTTC. The encoded protein is CASKGTSYNEQFF.

A note on this clonotype: A much larger clone differs by one base, so this may be a read error. The chain links TRBV5-1 to TRBJ2-5; D call uncertain. V shed 5 bases and J shed 7 bases, with 9 bases lying between them. Germline-derived CDR1 and CDR2 are SGHRS and YFSETQ. The CDR3 totals 11 residues. The CDR3 DNA is TGCGCCAGCAGGGCCGCCGGGACCCAGTACTTC. It yields the protein CASRAAGTQYF.

About this clonotype itself: Since the CDR3 does not end with the conserved phenylalanine or tryptophan, this likely comes from a read error. The chain carries TRBV6-4 and TRBJ2-7; 10 bases align to TRBD2. Trimming removed 6 bases from V and 7 bases from J; junction bases left unmatched: 9. The length of the CDR3 is 14 residues. The germline gives CDR1 MRHNA, CDR2 SNTAGT. In nucleotides, the CDR3 is TGTGCCAGCAGCGAGCGGGAGGGAGCTGCGGAGCAGTACCTC. It codes for CASSEREGAAEQYL.